Given below is one T cell receptor beta chain in context. The repertoire was sequenced with immunoSEQ multiplex PCR; TCRdb's copy has only in-frame clones and lacks some. The table has about 73,000 clones, 82% seen once; the top ten hold roughly 4%. The data belong to a study of blood T cell repertoires in COVID-19. This CDR3 is built from 15 residues. From germline, CDR1 is SEHNR and CDR2 FQNEAQ (reference sequence). Deletions cut 1 base from V and 10 bases from J, with 16 bases between. V usage is TRBV7-9 and J usage is TRBJ1-4, with D possibly TRBD1 on 6 matching bases. Material for sequencing was peripheral blood. This sequence originates from a woman in her sixties or seventies with acute or convalescent COVID-19. DNA for the CDR3: TGTGCCAGCAGCTTAGATCCGACAGGCGCGGCAAAACTGTTTTTT. Translation: CASSLDPTGAAKLFF.